This TCR beta chain is drawn from a study of OX40 agonist ivuxolimab in advanced cancers. Profiling relied on immunoSEQ multiplex PCR, and the TCRdb table lists in-frame clones only, not all of them. The table shows 82,000 or so clones, with more than 70% occurring only once. This CDR3 contains 12 residues. Deletions cut 5 bases from V and 10 bases from J, with 14 bases between. CDR1 is MDHEN and CDR2 is SYDVKM in the germline V gene. This clonotype originated in an adult with an advanced solid tumor such as melanoma, head and neck, liver or kidney cancer. The V call is TRBV28, the J call TRBJ1-1; D is possibly TRBD1 (5 bases). Sequencing used CD4+ or CD8+ T cells sorted from blood, obtained in a trial of the OX40 agonist ivuxolimab. The chain's CDR3 is CASSLGAIGAFF. The CDR3, as DNA: TGTGCCAGCAGTCTCGGGGCGATTGGAGCTTTCTTT.